This T cell receptor beta chain came from a study of T cells in Graves' hyperthyroidism and ophthalmopathy. This clonotype was seen more than once but under ten times. The antigen remains unidentified. CDR1 and CDR2 from the germline V gene are MGHRA and YSYEKL. Losses at the gene ends were 5 bases for V and 3 bases for J; bases not matched to a gene: 14. This CDR3 is built from 17 residues. Hyperthyroidism had been newly diagnosed in patients aged 18 to 65, and its duration was under 2 months. Researchers barred patients who had uncontrolled infection, other autoimmune disease, pregnancy or lactation. Regions amplified from RNA transcripts were the TCR beta CDR3 regions. The HTBI primer set was used in a first-round RT-PCR of the TCR CDR3. Via MiXCR, TCRdb re-called the multiplex PCR reads, giving one row per CDR3 protein. Of around 600,000 distinct CDR3 sequences in the sample, 15% to 17% were seen once.

Study-level points and caveats: Ophthalmopathy was model-predicted a median approximately six months pre-onset.

Material for sequencing was blood. V and J are TRBV4-1 and TRBJ2-3; TRBD2 matches 7 bases. The sequence was collected from a woman aged 25 to 39 with Graves' hyperthyroidism. The CDR3 DNA follows: TGCGCCAGCAGCGTCCATAGCCCAGCGGGAATAACAGATACGCAGTATTTT. Translation gives CASSVHSPAGITDTQYF.